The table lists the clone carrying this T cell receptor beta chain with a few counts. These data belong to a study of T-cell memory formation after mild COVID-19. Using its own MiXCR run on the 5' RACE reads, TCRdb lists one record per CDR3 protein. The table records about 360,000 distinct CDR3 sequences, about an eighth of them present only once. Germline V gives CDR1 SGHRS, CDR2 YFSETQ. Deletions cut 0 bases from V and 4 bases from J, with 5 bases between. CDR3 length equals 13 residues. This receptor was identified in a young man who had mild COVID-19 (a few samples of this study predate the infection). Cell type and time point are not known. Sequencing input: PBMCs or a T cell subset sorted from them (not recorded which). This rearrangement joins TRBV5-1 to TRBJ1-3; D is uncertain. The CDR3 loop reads CASSLEVGNTIYF. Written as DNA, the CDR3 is TGCGCCAGCAGCTTGGAGGTGGGAAACACCATATATTTT.